This TCR beta chain was sequenced for a study of blood T cell repertoires in COVID-19. Background on the study: In each case, the material was cDNA or gDNA derived from T cells, B-cell-depleted T cells, or PBMCs.

This CDR3 has 15 amino acids. With V trimmed by 0 bases and J by 4 bases, 4 bases remained unmatched. Germline V lookup: CDR1 MGHRA, CDR2 YSYEKL. TCRdb's copy holds only in-frame clones and misses some; the assay was immunoSEQ multiplex PCR. Of about 68,000 clones detected, 86% appear once; the ten largest clones hold roughly 8.7%. The sequence was obtained from a man under 40 with acute or convalescent COVID-19. The sample comprised peripheral blood. This chain connects TRBV4-1 to TRBJ1-2; 8 bases fit TRBD1. CDR3 nucleotides: TGCGCCAGCAGCCAAGAGGAAGGACAGGGCTATGGCTACACCTTC. The encoded protein is CASSQEEGQGYGYTF.